This T cell receptor beta chain is from a study of blood T cell repertoires in COVID-19. About the study: Sample material is recorded as cDNA or gDNA derived from T cells, B-cell-depleted T cells, or PBMCs.

Germline V CDR1 and CDR2: MNHEY, SVGEGT. This CDR3 comprises 12 residues. The V end was cut by 4 bases, the J end by 1 base, with 4 bases between. Method: immunoSEQ multiplex PCR; TCRdb's copy keeps in-frame clones and lacks some. The sample holds nearly 350,000 clones; over 70% are singletons and the top ten take about 6%. The chain carries TRBV6-2 or TRBV6-3 and TRBJ2-5; no firm D call. Material: peripheral blood. The receptor comes from a woman aged 45-60 years with COVID-19, enrolled during active disease. For the CDR3, the DNA is TGTGCCAGCAGTTTCCTCCAAGAGACCCAGTACTTC. As protein: CASSFLQETQYF.